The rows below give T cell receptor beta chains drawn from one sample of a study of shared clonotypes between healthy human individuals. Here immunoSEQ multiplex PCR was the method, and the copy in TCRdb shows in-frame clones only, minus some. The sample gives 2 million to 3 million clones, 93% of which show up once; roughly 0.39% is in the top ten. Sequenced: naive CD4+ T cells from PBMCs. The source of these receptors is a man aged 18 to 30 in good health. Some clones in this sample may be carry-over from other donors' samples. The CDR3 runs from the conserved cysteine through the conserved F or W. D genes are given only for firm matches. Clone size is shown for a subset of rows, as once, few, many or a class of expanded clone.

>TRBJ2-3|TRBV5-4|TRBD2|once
TGTGCCAGCAGTTCGGCCGGGCCAGCGGGAGTGGGCACAGATACGCAGTATTTT
CASSSAGPAGVGTDTQYF
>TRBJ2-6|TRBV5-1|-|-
TGCGCCAGCAGCCAGGACGGCTCTGGGGCCAACGTCCTGACTTTC
CASSQDGSGANVLTF
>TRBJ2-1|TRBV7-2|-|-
TGTGCCAGCAGCTTAAGGTTGAGAGCCAATGAGCAGTTCTTC
CASSLRLRANEQFF
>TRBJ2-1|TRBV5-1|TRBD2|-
TGCGCCAGCAGCGCCCAAAGCGGGAGCTCGAACAATGAGCAGTTCTTC
CASSAQSGSSNNEQFF
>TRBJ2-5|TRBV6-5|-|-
TGTGCCAGCAGTTCGACATTCAGGGAGACCCAGTACTTC
CASSSTFRETQYF
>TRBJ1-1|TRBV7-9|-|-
TGTGCCAGCAGCCTGTGGGGTGGGAACACTGAAGCTTTCTTT
CASSLWGGNTEAFF
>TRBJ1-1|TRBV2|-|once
TGTGCCAGCAGTGTCGAGGGGGTGAACACTGAAGCTTTCTTT
CASSVEGVNTEAFF
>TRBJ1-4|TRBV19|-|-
TGTGCCAGCCAAGACCGGACTAATGAAAAACTGTTTTTT
CASQDRTNEKLFF
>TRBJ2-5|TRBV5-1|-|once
TGCGCCAGCAGCCTCAGGAGATTACAAGAGACCCAGTACTTC
CASSLRRLQETQYF
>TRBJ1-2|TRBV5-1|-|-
TGCGCCAGCAGCTTGGGACAGGCGGCTAACTATGGCTACACCTTC
CASSLGQAANYGYTF
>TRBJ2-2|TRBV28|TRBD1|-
TGTGCCAGCAGAAACAAGGGACAGGCGAACACCGGGGAGCTGTTTTTT
CASRNKGQANTGELFF
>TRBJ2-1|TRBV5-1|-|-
TGCGCCAGCAGCCCGGGCCGGGACGGCAATTTCGATGAGCAGTTCTTC
CASSPGRDGNFDEQFF
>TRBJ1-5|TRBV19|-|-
TGTGCCAGTAGTTATGGCAACCTCAATCAGCCCCAGCATTTT
CASSYGNLNQPQHF
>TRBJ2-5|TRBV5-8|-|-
TGTGCCAGCAGCTTGGGCAACCAAGAGACCCAGTACTTC
CASSLGNQETQYF
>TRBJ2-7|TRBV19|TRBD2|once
TGTGCCAGTAGTCCTACTGTTCAGCCGGGGGGGCAGTACTTC
CASSPTVQPGGQYF
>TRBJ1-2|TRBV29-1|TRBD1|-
TGCAGCGCTGAGAGGGACAGCTATGGCTACACCTTC
CSAERDSYGYTF
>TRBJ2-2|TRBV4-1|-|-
TGCGCCAGCAGGAACAGGGAGACCAACACCGGGGAGCTGTTTTTT
CASRNRETNTGELFF
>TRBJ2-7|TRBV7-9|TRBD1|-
TGTGCCAGCAGCGAAACAGGGGGCTCCTACGAGCAGTACTTC
CASSETGGSYEQYF
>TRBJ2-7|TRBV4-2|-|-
TGTGCCAGCAGCCAAGTTTCAGGTAGCGACTACGAGCAGTACTTC
CASSQVSGSDYEQYF
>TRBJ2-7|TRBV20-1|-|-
TGCAGTGCTAGAGACAGGGTCGGGCAGTACTTC
CSARDRVGQYF
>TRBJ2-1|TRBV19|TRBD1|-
TGTGCCAGCGCGAGACAAGCGGACAGGGCTTTTTACGACTACAATGAGCAGTTCTTC
CASARQADRAFYDYNEQFF
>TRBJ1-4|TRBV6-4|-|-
TGTGCCAGCAGTGTTACGGGGGCAACTAATGAAAAACTGTTTTTT
CASSVTGATNEKLFF
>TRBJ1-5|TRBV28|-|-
TGTGCCAGCAGTTTAAGGGTAGGGGTGAGTAATCAGCCCCAGCATTTT
CASSLRVGVSNQPQHF
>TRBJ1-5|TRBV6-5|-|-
TGTGCCAGCAAGAGCGGGGTCGGCAATCAGCCCCAGCATTTT
CASKSGVGNQPQHF
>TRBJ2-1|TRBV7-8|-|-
TGTGCCAGCGTAGAGCGCGCCGCAGCTCCCCCCAGCAGCTCCTACAATGAGCAGTTCTTC
CASVERAAAPPSSSYNEQFF
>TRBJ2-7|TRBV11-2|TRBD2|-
TGTGCCAGCAGCCTTACCACTACTAGCGGAAATTCCTACGAGCAGTACTTC
CASSLTTTSGNSYEQYF
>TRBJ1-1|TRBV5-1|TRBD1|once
TGCGCCAGCAGACCCGGACAGGGTGCGTACACTGAAGCTTTCTTT
CASRPGQGAYTEAFF
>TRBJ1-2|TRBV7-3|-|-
TGTGCCAGCAGCTTAAGGGGGGAAGGTGGCTACACCTTC
CASSLRGEGGYTF
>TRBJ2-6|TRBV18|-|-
TGTGCCAGCTCACCGGGGCTCTCTGGGGCCAACGTCCTGACTTTC
CASSPGLSGANVLTF
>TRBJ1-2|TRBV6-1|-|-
TGTGCCAGCAGTCTAGAGTCTAACTATGGCTACACCTTC
CASSLESNYGYTF
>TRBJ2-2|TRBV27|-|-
TGTGCCAGCAGACCCCGCCTGGGGGCGCTTATAACCGGGGAGCTGTTTTTT
CASRPRLGALITGELFF
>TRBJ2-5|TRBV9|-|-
TGTGCCAGCAGCGTAGCGCCGGGATTCCAAGAGACCCAGTACTTC
CASSVAPGFQETQYF